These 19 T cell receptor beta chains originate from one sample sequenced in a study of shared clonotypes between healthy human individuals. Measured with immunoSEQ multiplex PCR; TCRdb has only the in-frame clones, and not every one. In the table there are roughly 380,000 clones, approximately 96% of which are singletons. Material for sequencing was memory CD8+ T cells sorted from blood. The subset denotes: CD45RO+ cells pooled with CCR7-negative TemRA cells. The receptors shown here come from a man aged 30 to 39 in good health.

CDR3: CASSLEWGMDIQYF. CDR3 DNA: TGTGCCAGCAGCTTAGAGTGGGGGATGGACATTCAGTACTTC. The V gene is TRBV7-8, the J gene TRBJ2-4, with D perhaps given as TRBD1 or TRBD2 (5 bases each). Trimming removed 1 base from V and 8 bases from J, with 12 bases in between. The CDR3 extends over 14 amino acids. Germline CDR1 and CDR2: SGHVS and FQNEAQ.

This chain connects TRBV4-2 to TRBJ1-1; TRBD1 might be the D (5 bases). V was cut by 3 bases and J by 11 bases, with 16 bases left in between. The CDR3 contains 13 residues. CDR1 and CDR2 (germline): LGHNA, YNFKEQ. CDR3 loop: CASSQRAGIPAFF. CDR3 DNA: TGTGCCAGCAGCCAGAGAGCAGGGATTCCGGCTTTCTTT.

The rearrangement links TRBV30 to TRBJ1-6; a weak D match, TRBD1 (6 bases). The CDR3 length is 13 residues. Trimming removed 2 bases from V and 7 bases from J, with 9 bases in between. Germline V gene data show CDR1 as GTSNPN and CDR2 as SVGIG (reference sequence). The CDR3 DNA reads TGTGCCTGGAGTCTGCAGGGGAATTCACCCCTCCACTTT. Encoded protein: CAWSLQGNSPLHF. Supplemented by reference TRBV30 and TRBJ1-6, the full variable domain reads SQTIHQWPATLVQPVGSPLSLECTVEGTSNPNLYWYRQAAGRGLQLLFYSVGIGQISSEVPQNLSASRPQDRQFILSSKKLLLSDSGFYLCAWSLQGNSPLHFGNGTRLTVT.

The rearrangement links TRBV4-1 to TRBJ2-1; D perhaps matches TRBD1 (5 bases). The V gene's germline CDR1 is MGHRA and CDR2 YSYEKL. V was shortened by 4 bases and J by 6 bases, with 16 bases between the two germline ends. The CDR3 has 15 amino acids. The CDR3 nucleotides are TGCGCCAGCAGCCTTATCCAGGGAACCCCCAATGAGCAGTTCTTC. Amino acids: CASSLIQGTPNEQFF.

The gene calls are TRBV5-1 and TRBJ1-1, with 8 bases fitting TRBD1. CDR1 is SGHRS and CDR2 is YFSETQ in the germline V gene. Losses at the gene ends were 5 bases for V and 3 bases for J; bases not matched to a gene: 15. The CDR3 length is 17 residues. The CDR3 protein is CASRFLPPGQVYTEAFF. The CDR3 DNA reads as TGCGCCAGCAGGTTTTTACCACCGGGACAGGTTTACACTGAAGCTTTCTTT.

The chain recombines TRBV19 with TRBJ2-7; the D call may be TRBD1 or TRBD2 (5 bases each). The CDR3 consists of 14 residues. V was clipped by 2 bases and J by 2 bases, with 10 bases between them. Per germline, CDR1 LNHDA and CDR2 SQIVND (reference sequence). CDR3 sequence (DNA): TGTGCCAGTAGTATATCTCCGGGACCCTACGAGCAGTACTTC. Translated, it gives CASSISPGPYEQYF.

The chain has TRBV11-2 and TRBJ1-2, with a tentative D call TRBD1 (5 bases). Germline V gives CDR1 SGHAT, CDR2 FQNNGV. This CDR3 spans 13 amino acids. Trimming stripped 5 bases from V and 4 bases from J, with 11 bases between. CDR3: CASSMGRGYGYTF. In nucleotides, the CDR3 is TGTGCCAGCAGCATGGGGCGTGGCTATGGCTACACCTTC.

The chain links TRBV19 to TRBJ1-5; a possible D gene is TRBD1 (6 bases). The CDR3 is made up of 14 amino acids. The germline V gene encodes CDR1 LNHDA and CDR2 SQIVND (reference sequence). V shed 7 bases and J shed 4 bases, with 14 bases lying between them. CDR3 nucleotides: TGTGCCAGTAACAGGGAATCCGGGAATCAGCCCCAGCATTTT. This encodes CASNRESGNQPQHF.

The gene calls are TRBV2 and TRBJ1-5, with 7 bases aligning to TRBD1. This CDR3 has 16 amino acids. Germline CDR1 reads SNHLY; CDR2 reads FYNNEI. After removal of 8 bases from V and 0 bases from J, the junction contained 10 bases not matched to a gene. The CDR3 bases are TGTGCCAGCCGCCAGGGACAGAGCCTTAGCAATCAGCCCCAGCATTTT. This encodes CASRQGQSLSNQPQHF.

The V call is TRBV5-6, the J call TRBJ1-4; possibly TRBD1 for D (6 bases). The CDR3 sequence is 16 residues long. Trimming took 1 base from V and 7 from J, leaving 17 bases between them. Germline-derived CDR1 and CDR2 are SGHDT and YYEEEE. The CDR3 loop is CASSLRGTGIREKLFF. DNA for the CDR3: TGTGCCAGCAGCTTGAGGGGAACAGGGATTCGTGAAAAACTGTTTTTT. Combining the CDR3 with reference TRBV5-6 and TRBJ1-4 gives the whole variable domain DAGVTQSPTHLIKTRGQQVTLRCSPKSGHDTVSWYQQALGQGPQFIFQYYEEEERQRGNFPDRFSGHQFPNYSSELNVNALLLGDSALYLCASSLRGTGIREKLFFGSGTQLSVL.

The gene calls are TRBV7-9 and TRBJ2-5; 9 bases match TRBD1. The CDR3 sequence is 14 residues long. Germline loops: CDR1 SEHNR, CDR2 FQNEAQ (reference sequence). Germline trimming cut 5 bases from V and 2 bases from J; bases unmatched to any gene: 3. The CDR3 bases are TGTGCCAGCAGCACGACAGGGGGGCAAGAGACCCAGTACTTC. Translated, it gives CASSTTGGQETQYF.

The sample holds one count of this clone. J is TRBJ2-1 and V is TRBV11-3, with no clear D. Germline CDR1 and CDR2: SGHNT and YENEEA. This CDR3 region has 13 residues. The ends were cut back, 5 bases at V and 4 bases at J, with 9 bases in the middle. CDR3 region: CASSRSGYNEQFF. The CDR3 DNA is TGTGCCAGCAGCAGATCAGGTTACAATGAGCAGTTCTTC.

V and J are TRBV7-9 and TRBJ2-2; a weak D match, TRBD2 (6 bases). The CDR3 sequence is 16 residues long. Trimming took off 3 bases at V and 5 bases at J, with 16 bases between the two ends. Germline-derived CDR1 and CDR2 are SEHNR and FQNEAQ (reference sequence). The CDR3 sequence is CASSFSITGGTGELFF. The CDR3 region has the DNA TGTGCCAGCAGCTTCAGTATAACCGGGGGAACCGGGGAGCTGTTTTTT. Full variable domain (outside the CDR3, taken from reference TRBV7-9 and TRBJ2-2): DTGVSQNPRHKITKRGQNVTFRCDPISEHNRLYWYRQTLGQGPEFLTYFQNEAQLEKSRLLSDRFSAERPKGSFSTLEIQRTEQGDSAMYLCASSFSITGGTGELFFGEGSRLTVL.

The CDR3 here is CASSVDTLYEQYF. For the CDR3, the DNA is TGTGCCAGCAGTGTGGACACCTTATACGAGCAGTACTTC. The chain carries TRBV2 and TRBJ2-7; the D gene is possibly TRBD1 (5 bases). Germline assignment: CDR1 SNHLY and CDR2 FYNNEI. This CDR3 has 13 amino acids. Trimming stripped 4 bases from V and 4 bases from J, with 11 bases between.

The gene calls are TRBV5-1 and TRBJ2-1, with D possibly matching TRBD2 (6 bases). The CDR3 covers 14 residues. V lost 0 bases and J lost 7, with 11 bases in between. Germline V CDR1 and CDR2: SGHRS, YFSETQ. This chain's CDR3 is CASSLVHGGNEQFF. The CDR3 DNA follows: TGCGCCAGCAGCTTGGTGCACGGGGGTAATGAGCAGTTCTTC.

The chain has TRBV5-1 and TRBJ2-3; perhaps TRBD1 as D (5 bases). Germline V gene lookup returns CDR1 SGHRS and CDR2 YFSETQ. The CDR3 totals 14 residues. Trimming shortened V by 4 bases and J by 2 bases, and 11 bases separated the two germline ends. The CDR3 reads CASSPDRPTDTQYF. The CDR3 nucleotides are TGCGCCAGCAGCCCCGACAGACCCACAGATACGCAGTATTTT.

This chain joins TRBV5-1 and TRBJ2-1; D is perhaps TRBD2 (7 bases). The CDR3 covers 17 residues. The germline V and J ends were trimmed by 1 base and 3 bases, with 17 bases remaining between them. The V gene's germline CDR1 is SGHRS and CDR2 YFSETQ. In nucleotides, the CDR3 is TGCGCCAGCAGCTTGATTCGGGGGGCGGGAGACTACAATGAGCAGTTCTTC. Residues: CASSLIRGAGDYNEQFF.

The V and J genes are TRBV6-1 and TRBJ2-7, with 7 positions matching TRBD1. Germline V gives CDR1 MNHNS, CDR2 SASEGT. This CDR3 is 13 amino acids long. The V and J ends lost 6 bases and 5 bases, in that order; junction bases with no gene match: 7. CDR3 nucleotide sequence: TGTGCCAGCAGGCGAACAGGGGTGAACGAGCAGTACTTC. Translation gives CASRRTGVNEQYF.

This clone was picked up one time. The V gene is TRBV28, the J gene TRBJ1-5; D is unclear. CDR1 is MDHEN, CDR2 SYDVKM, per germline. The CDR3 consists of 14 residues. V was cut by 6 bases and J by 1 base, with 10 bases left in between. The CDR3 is CASSSLGSNQPQHF. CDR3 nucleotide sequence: TGTGCCAGCAGCTCACTGGGGAGCAATCAGCCCCAGCATTTT.